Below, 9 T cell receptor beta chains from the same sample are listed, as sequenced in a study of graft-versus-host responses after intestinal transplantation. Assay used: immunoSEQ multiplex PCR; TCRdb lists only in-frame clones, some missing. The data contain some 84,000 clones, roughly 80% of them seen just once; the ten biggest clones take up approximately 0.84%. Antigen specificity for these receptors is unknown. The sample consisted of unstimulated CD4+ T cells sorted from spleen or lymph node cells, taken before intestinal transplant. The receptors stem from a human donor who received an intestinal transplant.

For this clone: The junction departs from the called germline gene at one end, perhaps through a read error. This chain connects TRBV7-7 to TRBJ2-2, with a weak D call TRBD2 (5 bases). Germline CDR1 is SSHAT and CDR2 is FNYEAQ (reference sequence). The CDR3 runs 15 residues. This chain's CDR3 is CASSLALTVGGELFF. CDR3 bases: TGTGCTAGCAGCTTAGCGCTAACGGTCGGCGGGGAGCTGTTTTTT.

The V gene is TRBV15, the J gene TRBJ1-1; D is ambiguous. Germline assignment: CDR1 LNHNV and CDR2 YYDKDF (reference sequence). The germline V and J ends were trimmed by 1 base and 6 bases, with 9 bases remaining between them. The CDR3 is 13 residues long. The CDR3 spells CATSRGLGPEAFF. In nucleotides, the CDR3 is TGTGCCACCAGCAGAGGCCTGGGCCCTGAAGCTTTCTTT.

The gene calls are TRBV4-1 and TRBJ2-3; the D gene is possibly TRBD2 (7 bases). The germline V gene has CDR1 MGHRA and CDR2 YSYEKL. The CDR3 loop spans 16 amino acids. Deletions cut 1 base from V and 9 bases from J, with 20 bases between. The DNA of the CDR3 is TGCGCCAGCAGCCAAGGCAGGGCCAGGGGCGGGGGAACGCAGTATTTT. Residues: CASSQGRARGGGTQYF.

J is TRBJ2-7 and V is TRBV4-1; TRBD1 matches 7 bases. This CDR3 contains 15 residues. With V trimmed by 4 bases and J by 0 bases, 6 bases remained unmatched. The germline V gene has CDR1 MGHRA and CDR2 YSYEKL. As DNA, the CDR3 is TGCGCCAGCAGCCTCGGACAGGCCTACTCCTACGAGCAGTACTTC. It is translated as CASSLGQAYSYEQYF.

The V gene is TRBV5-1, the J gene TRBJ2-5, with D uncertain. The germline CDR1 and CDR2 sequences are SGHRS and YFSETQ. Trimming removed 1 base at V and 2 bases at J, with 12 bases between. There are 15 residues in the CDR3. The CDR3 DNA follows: TGCGCCAGCAGCTTGATCCTGGCGGCTCAAGAGACCCAGTACTTC. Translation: CASSLILAAQETQYF. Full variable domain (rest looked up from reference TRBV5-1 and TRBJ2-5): KAGVTQTPRYLIKTRGQQVTLSCSPISGHRSVSWYQQTPGQGLQFLFEYFSETQRNKGNFPGRFSGRQFSNSRSEMNVSTLELGDSALYLCASSLILAAQETQYFGPGTRLLVL.

The CDR3 sequence is CASSIQSGANVLTF. The DNA of the CDR3 is TGTGCCAGTAGTATTCAGTCTGGGGCCAACGTCCTGACTTTC. The rearrangement joins TRBV19 to TRBJ2-6, with no clear D. In germline, CDR1 is LNHDA, CDR2 SQIVND (reference sequence). V dropped 3 bases and J dropped 1 base, with 4 bases sitting between them. There are 14 residues in the CDR3.

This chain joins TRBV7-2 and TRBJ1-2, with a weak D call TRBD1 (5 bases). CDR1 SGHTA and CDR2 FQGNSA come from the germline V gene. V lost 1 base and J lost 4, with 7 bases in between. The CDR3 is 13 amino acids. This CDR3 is CASSLDTGYGYTF. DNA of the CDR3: TGTGCCAGCAGCTTAGATACAGGCTATGGCTACACCTTC.

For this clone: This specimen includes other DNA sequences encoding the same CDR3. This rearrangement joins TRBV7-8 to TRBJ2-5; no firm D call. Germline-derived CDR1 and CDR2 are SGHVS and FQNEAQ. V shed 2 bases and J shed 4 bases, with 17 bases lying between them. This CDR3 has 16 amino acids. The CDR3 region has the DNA TGTGCCAGCAGCTTATCCGGATATCGGGTAGGAGAGACCCAGTACTTC. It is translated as CASSLSGYRVGETQYF. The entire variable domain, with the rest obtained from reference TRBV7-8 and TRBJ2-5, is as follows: GAGVSQSPRYKVAKRGQDVALRCDPISGHVSLFWYQQALGQGPEFLTYFQNEAQLDKSGLPSDRFFAERPEGSVSTLKIQRTQQEDSAVYLCASSLSGYRVGETQYFGPGTRLLVL.

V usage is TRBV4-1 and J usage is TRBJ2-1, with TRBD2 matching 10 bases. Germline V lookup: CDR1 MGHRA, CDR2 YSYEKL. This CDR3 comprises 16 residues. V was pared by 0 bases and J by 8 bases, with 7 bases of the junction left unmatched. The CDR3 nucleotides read TGCGCCAGCAGCCAAGATGAGCGGGAGGGATGGGATGAGCAGTTCTTC. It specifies CASSQDEREGWDEQFF.